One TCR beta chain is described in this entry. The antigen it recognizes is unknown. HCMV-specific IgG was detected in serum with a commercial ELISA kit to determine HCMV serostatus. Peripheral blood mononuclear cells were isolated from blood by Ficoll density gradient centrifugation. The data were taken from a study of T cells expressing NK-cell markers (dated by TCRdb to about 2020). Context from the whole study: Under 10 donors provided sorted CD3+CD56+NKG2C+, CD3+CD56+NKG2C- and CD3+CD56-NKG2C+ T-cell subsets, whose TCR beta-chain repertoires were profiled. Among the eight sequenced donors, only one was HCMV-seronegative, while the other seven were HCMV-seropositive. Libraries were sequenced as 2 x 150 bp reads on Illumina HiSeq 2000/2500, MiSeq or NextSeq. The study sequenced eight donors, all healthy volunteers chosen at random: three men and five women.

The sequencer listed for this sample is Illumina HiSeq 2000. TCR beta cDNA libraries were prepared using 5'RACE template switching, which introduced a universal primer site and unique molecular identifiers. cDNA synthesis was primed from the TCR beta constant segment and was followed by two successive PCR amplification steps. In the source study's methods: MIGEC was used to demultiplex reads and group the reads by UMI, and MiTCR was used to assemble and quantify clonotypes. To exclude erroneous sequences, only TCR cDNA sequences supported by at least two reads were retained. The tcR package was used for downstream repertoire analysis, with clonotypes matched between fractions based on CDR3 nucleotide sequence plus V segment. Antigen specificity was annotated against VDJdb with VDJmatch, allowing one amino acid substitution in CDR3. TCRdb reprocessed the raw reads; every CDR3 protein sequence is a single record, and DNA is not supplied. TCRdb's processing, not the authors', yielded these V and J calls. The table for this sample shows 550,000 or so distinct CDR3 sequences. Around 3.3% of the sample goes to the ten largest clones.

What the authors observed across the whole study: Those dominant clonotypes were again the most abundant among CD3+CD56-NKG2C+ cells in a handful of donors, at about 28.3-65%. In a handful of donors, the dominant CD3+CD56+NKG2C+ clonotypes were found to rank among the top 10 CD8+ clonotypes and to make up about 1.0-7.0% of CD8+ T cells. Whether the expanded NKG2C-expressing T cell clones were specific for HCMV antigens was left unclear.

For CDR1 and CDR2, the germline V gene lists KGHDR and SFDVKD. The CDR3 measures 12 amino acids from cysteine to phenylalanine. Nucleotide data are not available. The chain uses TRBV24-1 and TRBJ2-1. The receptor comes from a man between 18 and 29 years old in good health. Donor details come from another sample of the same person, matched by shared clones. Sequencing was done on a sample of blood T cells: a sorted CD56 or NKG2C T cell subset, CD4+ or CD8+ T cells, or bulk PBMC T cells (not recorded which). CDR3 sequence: CATSSWTSEQFF.